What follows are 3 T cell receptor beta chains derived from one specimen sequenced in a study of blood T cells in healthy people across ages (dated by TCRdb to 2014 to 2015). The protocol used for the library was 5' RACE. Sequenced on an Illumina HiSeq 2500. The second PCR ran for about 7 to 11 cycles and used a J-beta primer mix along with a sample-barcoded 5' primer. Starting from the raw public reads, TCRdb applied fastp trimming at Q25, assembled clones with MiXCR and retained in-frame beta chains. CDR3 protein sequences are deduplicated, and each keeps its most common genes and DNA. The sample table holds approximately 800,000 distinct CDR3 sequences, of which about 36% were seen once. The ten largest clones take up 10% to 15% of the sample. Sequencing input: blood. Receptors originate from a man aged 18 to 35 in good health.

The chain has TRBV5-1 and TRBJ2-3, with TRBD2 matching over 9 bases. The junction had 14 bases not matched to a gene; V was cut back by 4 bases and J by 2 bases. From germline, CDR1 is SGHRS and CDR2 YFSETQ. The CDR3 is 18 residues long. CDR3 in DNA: TGCGCCAGCAGCCCCCGTGGGGGTAGCGGGGGATACACAGATACGCAGTATTTT. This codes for CASSPRGGSGGYTDTQYF.

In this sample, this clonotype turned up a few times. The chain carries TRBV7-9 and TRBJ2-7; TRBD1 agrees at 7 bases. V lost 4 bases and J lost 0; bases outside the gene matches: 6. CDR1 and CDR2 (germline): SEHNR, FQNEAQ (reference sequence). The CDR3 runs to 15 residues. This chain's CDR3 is CASSSGTEISYEQYF. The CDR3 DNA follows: TGTGCCAGCAGCTCCGGGACAGAAATCTCCTACGAGCAGTACTTC.

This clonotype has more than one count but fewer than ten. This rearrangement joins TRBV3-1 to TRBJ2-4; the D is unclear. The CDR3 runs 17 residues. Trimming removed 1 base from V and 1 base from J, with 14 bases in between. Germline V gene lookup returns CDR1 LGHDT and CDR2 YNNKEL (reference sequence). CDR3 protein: CASSQGYGLVAKNIQYF. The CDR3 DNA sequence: TGTGCCAGCAGCCAAGGGTACGGGCTCGTGGCCAAAAACATTCAGTACTTC.